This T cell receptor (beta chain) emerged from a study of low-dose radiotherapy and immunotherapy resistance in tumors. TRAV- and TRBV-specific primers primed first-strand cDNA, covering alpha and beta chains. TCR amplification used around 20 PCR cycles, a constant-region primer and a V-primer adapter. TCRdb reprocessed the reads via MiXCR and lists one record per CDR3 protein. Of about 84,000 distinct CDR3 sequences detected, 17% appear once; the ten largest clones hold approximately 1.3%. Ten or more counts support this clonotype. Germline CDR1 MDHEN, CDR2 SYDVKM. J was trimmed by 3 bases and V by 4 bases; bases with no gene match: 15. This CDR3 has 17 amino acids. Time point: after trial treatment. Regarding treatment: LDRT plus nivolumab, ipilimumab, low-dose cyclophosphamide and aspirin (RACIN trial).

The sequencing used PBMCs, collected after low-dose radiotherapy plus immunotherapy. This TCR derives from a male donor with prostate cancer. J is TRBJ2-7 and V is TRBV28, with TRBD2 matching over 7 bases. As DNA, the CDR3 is TGTGCCAGCAGTTCCACCTTTTTGTCTAGCGGAAACTACGAGCAGTACTTC. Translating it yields CASSSTFLSSGNYEQYF.